This paragraph reports one TCR beta chain. TCRdb redid the calling of the RT-PCR reads with MiXCR, one entry per CDR3 protein. The sample carries around 700,000 distinct CDR3 sequences, over 12% recorded once. CDR1 and CDR2 from the germline V gene are KGHSH and LQKENI. V lost 2 bases, J lost 0 bases, and 12 bases lay in between. There are 16 residues in the CDR3. The sample consisted of memory CD4+ T cells from blood. The chain has TRBV18 and TRBJ2-3; either TRBD1 or TRBD2 may fit D (6 bases each). The origin of this receptor is a female donor in good health, serving as a healthy control. Here the CDR3 DNA reads TGTGCCAGCTCACCAACGGGGGCGTCAAGCACAGATACGCAGTATTTT. Translated, it gives CASSPTGASSTDTQYF.